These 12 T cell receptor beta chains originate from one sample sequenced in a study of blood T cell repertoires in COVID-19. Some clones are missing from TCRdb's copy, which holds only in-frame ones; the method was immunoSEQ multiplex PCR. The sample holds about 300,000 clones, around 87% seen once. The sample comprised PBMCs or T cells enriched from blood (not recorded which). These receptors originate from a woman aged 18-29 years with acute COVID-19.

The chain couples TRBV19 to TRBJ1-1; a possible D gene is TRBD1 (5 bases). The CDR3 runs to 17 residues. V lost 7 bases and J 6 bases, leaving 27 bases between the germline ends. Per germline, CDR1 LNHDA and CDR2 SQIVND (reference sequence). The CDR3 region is CASTFGIGGAWFAEAFF. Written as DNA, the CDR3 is TGTGCCAGTACCTTCGGGATAGGAGGGGCATGGTTCGCTGAAGCTTTCTTT.

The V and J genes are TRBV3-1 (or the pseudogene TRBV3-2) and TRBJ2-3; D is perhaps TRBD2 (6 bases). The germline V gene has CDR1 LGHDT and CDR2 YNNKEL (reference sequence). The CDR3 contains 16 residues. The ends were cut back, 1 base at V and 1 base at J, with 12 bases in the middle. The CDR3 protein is CASSQGIAVRTDTQYF. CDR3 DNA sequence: TGTGCCAGCAGCCAAGGAATAGCGGTACGCACAGATACGCAGTATTTT.

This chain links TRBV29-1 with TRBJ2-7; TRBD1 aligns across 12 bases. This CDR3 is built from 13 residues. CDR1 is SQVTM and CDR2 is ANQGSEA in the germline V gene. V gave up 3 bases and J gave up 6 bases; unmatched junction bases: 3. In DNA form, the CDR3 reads TGCAGCGTTGAGGGACAGGGGGCGGGCGAGCAGTACTTC. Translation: CSVEGQGAGEQYF.

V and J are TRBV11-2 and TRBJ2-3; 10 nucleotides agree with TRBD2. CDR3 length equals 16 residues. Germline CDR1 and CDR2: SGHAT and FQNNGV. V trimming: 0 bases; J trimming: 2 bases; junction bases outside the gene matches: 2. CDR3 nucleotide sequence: TGTGCCAGCAGCTTAGAACTAGCGGGACCCACAGATACGCAGTATTTT. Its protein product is CASSLELAGPTDTQYF.

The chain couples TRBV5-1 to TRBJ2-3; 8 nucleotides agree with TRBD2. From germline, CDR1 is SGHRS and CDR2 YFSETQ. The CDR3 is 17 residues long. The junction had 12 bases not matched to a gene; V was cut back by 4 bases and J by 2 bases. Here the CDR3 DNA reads TGCGCCAGCAGCCCGCACCATAGCGGGACCCACACAGATACGCAGTATTTT. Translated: CASSPHHSGTHTDTQYF.

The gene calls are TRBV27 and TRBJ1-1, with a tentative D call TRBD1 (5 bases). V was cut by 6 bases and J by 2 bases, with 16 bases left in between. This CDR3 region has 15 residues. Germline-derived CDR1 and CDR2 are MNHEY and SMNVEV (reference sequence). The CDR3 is CASSDLGGTNTEAFF. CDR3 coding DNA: TGTGCCAGCAGCGACCTCGGGGGGACTAACACTGAAGCTTTCTTT.

Here the CDR3 reads CASSRDSGGAGELFF. DNA for the CDR3: TGTGCCAGCAGCCGAGACAGTGGAGGGGCCGGGGAGCTGTTTTTT. The chain recombines TRBV2 with TRBJ2-2; D possibly corresponds to TRBD2 (6 bases). The CDR3 contains 15 residues. Germline V gene sequence: CDR1 SNHLY, CDR2 FYNNEI. Trimming stripped 6 bases from V and 6 bases from J, with 17 bases between.

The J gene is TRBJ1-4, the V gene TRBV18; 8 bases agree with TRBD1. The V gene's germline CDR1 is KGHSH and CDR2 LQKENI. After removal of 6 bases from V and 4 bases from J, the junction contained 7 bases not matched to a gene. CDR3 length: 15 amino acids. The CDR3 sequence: CASSTDRADNEKLFF. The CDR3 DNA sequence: TGTGCCAGCTCGACGGACAGGGCCGATAATGAAAAACTGTTTTTT.

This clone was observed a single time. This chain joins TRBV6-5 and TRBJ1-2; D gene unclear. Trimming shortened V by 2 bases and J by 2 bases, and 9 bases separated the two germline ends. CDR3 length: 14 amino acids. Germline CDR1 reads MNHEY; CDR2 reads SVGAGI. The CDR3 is CASSYDTGNYGYTF. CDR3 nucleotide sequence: TGTGCCAGCAGTTACGATACGGGGAACTATGGCTACACCTTC.

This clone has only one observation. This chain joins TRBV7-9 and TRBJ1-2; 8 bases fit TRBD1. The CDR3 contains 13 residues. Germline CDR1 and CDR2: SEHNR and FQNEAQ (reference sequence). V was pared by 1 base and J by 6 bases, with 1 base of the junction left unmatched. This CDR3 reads CASSLGQGNGYTF. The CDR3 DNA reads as TGTGCCAGCAGCTTAGGACAGGGGAATGGCTACACCTTC.

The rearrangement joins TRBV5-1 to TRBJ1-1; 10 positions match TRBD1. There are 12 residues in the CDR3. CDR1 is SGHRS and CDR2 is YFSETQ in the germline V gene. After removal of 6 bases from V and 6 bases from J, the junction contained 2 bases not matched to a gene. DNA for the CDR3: TGCGCCAGCAAGGGGACAGGGGCTGAAGCTTTCTTT. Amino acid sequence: CASKGTGAEAFF.

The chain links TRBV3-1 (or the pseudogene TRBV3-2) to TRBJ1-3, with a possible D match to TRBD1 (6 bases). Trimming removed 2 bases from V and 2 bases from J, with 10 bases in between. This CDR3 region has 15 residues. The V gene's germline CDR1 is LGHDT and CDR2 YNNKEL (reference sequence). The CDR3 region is CASSQPQGTGNTIYF. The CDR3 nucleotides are TGTGCCAGCAGCCAACCACAGGGAACTGGAAACACCATATATTTT.